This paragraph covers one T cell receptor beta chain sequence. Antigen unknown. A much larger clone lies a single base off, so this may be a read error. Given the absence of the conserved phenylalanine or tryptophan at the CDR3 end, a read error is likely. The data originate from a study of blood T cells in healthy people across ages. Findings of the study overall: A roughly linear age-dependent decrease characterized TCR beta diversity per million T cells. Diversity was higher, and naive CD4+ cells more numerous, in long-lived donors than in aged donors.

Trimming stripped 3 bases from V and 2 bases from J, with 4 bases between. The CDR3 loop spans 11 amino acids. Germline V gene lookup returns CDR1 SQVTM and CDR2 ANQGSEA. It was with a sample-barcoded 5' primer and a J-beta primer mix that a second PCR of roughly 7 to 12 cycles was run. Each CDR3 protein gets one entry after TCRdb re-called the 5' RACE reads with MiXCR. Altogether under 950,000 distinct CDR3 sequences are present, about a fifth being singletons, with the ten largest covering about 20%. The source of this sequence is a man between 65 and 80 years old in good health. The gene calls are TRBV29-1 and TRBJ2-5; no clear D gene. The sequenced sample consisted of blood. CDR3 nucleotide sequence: TGCAGCGTTGAGGGTCAAGAGACCCAGTACTCC. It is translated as CSVEGQETQYS.